A selection of T cell receptor beta chains follows, all from one sample in a study of OX40 agonist ivuxolimab in advanced cancers. TCRdb's table, derived via immunoSEQ multiplex PCR, lists solely in-frame clones and lacks some. The table shows 75,000 to 80,000 clones, with around 94% occurring only once. The sample was CD4+ or CD8+ T cells sorted from blood, taken in a trial of the OX40 agonist ivuxolimab. These receptors were taken from an adult with an advanced solid tumor such as melanoma, head and neck, liver or kidney cancer. The CDR3 runs from the conserved cysteine through the conserved F or W. A D gene is named only where the DNA matches it firmly. Only part of the rows carry a size: once, few, many, or a class if the clone is expanded.

size: NA
V: TRBV27
length: 15
J: TRBJ2-5
D: TRBD2
DNA: TGTGCCAGCAGTCCGGGACTAGCGGGAGGGGAGACCCAGTACTTC
CDR3: CASSPGLAGGETQYF

size: NA
V: TRBV4-3
length: 12
J: TRBJ2-1
D: NA
DNA: TGCGCCAGCAGCCAACTAAACAATGAGCAGTTCTTC
CDR3: CASSQLNNEQFF

size: NA
V: TRBV14
length: 12
J: TRBJ2-7
D: NA
DNA: TGTGCCAGCAGCTCCTACAAGGACGAGCAGTACTTC
CDR3: CASSSYKDEQYF

size: NA
V: TRBV5-1
length: 14
J: TRBJ2-3
D: NA
DNA: TGCGCCAGCAGCTCGGGGTACGGCGTGGATACGCAGTATTTT
CDR3: CASSSGYGVDTQYF

size: once
V: TRBV6-5
length: 13
J: TRBJ1-1
D: NA
DNA: TGTGCCAGCAGTAATCGAGTGAACACTGAAGCTTTCTTT
CDR3: CASSNRVNTEAFF

size: NA
V: TRBV2
length: 13
J: TRBJ2-5
D: TRBD2
DNA: TGTGCCAGCACGGCGGGAGGACAAGAGACCCAGTACTTC
CDR3: CASTAGGQETQYF

size: NA
V: TRBV14
length: 14
J: TRBJ2-6
D: NA
DNA: TGTGCCAGCAGCCTCAGGCGGGGGGCCAACGTCCTGACTTTC
CDR3: CASSLRRGANVLTF

size: NA
V: TRBV27
length: 16
J: TRBJ1-5
D: NA
DNA: TGTGCCAGCAGTTCGTCGACAGCTTATAGCAATCAGCCCCAGCATTTT
CDR3: CASSSSTAYSNQPQHF

size: NA
V: TRBV11-2
length: 13
J: TRBJ1-2
D: NA
DNA: TGTGCCAGCAGCTTCCGGACCCCCTGGTGGGTCACCTTC
CDR3: CASSFRTPWWVTF

size: NA
V: TRBV19
length: 15
J: TRBJ2-7
D: TRBD2
DNA: TGTGCCAGTTCCTGGGGACTAGAGGCCCCCTACGAGCAGTACTTC
CDR3: CASSWGLEAPYEQYF

size: NA
V: TRBV19
length: 13
J: TRBJ2-1
D: TRBD2
DNA: TGTGCCAGTACCGGACTAGCGGGAGTTGAGCAGTTCTTC
CDR3: CASTGLAGVEQFF

size: NA
V: TRBV28
length: 17
J: TRBJ2-1
D: TRBD2
DNA: TGTGCCAGCAGTTTACAACTAGCGGCGCACCCAGACAATGAGCAGTTCTTC
CDR3: CASSLQLAAHPDNEQFF

size: NA
V: TRBV4-1
length: 13
J: TRBJ1-1
D: NA
DNA: TGCGCCAGCAGCCAAGTGGAGGTAACTGAAGCTTTCTTT
CDR3: CASSQVEVTEAFF

size: NA
V: TRBV27
length: 14
J: TRBJ1-2
D: TRBD1
DNA: TGTGCCAGCACCGCGACAGGGACTAACTATGGCTACACCTTC
CDR3: CASTATGTNYGYTF

size: NA
V: TRBV28
length: 20
J: TRBJ2-2
D: TRBD2
DNA: TGTGCCAGCAGCTCCACGAACCCTGTGACTAGCGGGATGTCCGCCGGGGAGCTGTTTTTT
CDR3: CASSSTNPVTSGMSAGELFF

size: NA
V: TRBV6-5
length: 14
J: TRBJ2-5
D: NA
DNA: TGTGCCAGCAACCCAGGGGGGGGGCGGGAGACCCAGTACTTC
CDR3: CASNPGGGRETQYF

size: NA
V: TRBV7-9
length: 17
J: TRBJ1-2
D: NA
DNA: TGTGCCAGCAGCTTATTTAGAGCAGCGGAGACCGACTATGGCTACACCTTC
CDR3: CASSLFRAAETDYGYTF

size: NA
V: TRBV4-3
length: 15
J: TRBJ1-2
D: TRBD1
DNA: TGCGCCAGCAGCGACTCCGGGACAGGTTACTATGGCTACACCTTC
CDR3: CASSDSGTGYYGYTF

size: once
V: TRBV14
length: 14
J: TRBJ2-1
D: TRBD1
DNA: TGTGCCAGCAGCCCTTGGGACAGCTACAATGAGCAGTTCTTC
CDR3: CASSPWDSYNEQFF

size: NA
V: TRBV27
length: 15
J: TRBJ2-7
D: TRBD1
DNA: TGTGCCAGCAGTTTAGGGACAGGGAGCTCCTACGAGCAGTACTTC
CDR3: CASSLGTGSSYEQYF

size: NA
V: TRBV10-3
length: 12
J: TRBJ1-2
D: NA
DNA: TGTGCCATCAGTGACGGGGGGCCTGGCTACACCTTC
CDR3: CAISDGGPGYTF

size: NA
V: TRBV7-2
length: 17
J: TRBJ2-7
D: TRBD2
DNA: TGTGCCAGCAGCCGAGTGCGGGGCGGGAGTGCATCCTACGAGCAGTACTTC
CDR3: CASSRVRGGSASYEQYF

size: NA
V: TRBV13
length: 16
J: TRBJ1-1
D: NA
DNA: TGTGCCAGCAGCGTAGAGTCGGAGGGGACGAACACTGAAGCTTTCTTT
CDR3: CASSVESEGTNTEAFF

size: NA
V: TRBV4-3
length: 15
J: TRBJ2-1
D: NA
DNA: TGCGCCAGCAGCCAAGAGGGGAGCTCCTACAATGAGCAGTTCTTC
CDR3: CASSQEGSSYNEQFF

size: NA
V: TRBV5-6
length: 13
J: TRBJ2-5
D: NA
DNA: TGTGCCAGCAGCTTTAGGCGTGAGGAGACCCAGTACTTC
CDR3: CASSFRREETQYF

size: NA
V: TRBV27
length: 18
J: TRBJ2-2
D: TRBD2
DNA: TGTGCCAGCAGTTTATCTAGCGGGAGGGCTACGAACACCGGGGAGCTGTTTTTT
CDR3: CASSLSSGRATNTGELFF